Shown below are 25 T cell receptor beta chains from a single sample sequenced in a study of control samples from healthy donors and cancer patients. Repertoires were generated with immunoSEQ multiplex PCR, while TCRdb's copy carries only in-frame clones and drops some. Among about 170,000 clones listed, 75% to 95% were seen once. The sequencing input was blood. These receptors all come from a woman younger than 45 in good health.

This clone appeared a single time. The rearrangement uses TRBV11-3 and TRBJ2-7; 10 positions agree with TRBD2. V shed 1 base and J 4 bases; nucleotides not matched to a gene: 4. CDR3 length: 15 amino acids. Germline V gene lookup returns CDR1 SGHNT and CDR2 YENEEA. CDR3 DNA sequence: TGTGCCAGCAGCTTAGTACCTAGCGGGGGTTACGAGCAGTACTTC. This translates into CASSLVPSGGYEQYF.

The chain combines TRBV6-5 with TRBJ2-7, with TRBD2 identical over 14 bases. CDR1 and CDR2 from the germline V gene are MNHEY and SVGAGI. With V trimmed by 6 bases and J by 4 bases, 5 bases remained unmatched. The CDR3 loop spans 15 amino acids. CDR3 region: CASRGTSGSLYEQYF. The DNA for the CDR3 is TGTGCCAGCAGGGGGACTAGCGGGAGTTTATACGAGCAGTACTTC.

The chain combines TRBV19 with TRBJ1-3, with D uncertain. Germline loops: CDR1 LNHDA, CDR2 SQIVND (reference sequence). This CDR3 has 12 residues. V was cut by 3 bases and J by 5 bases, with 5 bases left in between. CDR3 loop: CASSIWRNTIYF. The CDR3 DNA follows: TGTGCCAGTAGTATTTGGCGAAACACCATATATTTT.

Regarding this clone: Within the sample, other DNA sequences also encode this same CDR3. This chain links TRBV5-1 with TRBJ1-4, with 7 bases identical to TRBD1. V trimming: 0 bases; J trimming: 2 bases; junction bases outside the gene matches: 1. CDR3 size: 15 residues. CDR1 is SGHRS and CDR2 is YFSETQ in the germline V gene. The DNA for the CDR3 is TGCGCCAGCAGCTTGGCAGGGGGGACTAATGAAAAACTGTTTTTT. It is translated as CASSLAGGTNEKLFF.

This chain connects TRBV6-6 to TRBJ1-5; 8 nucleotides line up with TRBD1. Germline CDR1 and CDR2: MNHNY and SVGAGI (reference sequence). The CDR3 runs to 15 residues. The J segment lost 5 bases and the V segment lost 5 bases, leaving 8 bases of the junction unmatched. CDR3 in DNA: TGTGCCAGCAGTCCCGGACAGGGATGGGATCAGCCCCAGCATTTT. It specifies CASSPGQGWDQPQHF.

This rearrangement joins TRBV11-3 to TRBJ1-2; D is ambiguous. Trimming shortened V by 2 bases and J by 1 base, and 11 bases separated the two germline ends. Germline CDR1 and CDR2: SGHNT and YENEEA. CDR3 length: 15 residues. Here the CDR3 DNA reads TGTGCCAGCAGCTTATCATCGGGGATTAACTATGGCTACACCTTC. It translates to CASSLSSGINYGYTF. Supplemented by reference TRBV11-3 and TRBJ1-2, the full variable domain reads EAGVVQSPRYKIIEKKQPVAFWCNPISGHNTLYWYLQNLGQGPELLIRYENEEAVDDSQLPKDRFSAERLKGVDSTLKIQPAELGDSAVYLCASSLSSGINYGYTFGSGTRLTVV.

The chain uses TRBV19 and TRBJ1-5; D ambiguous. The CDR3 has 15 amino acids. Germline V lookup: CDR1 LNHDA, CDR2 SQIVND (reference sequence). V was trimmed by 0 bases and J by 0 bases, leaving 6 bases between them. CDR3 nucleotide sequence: TGTGCCAGTAGTATAGATGGGGATAGCAATCAGCCCCAGCATTTT. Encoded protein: CASSIDGDSNQPQHF.

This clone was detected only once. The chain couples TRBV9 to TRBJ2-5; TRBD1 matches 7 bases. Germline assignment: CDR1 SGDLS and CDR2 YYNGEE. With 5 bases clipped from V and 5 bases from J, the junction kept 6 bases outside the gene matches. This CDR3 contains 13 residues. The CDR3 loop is CASSRQGGETQYF. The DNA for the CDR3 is TGTGCCAGCAGTAGACAGGGTGGGGAGACCCAGTACTTC.

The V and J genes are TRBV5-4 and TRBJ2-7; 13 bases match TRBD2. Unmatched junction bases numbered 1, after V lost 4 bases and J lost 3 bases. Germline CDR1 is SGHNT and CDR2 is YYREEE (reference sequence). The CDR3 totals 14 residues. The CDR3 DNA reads TGTGCCAGCAGCAGGACTAGCGGGAGCTACGAGCAGTACTTC. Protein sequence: CASSRTSGSYEQYF.

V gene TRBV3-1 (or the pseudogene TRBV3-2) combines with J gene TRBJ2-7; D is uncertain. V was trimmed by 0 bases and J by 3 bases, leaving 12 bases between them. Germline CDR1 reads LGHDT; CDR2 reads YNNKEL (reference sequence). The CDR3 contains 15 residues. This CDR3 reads CASSQDPGELYEQYF. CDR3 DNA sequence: TGTGCCAGCAGCCAAGATCCAGGCGAACTCTACGAGCAGTACTTC.

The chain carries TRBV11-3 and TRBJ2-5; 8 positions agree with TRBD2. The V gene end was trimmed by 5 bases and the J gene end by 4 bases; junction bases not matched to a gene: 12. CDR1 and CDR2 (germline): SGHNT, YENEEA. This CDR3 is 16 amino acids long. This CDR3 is CASSPRAGRAGETQYF. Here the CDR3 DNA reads TGTGCCAGCAGCCCCCGGGCCGGGAGGGCCGGAGAGACCCAGTACTTC.

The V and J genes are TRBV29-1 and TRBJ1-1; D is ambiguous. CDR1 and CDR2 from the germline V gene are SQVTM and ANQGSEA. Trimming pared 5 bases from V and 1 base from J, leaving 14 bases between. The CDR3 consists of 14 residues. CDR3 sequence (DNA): TGCAGCGTTAACCCCAGTGCCGCGAACACTGAAGCTTTCTTT. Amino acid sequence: CSVNPSAANTEAFF. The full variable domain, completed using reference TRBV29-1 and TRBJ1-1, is SAVISQKPSRDICQRGTSLTIQCQVDSQVTMMFWYRQQPGQSLTLIATANQGSEATYESGFVIDKFPISRPNLTFSTLTVSNMSPEDSSIYLCSVNPSAANTEAFFGQGTRLTVV.

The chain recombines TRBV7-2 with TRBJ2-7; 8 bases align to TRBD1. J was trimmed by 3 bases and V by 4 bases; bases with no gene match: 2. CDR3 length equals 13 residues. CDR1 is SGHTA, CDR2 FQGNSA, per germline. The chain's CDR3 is CASSSQGGYEQYF. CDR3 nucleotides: TGTGCCAGCAGCTCACAGGGGGGCTACGAGCAGTACTTC.

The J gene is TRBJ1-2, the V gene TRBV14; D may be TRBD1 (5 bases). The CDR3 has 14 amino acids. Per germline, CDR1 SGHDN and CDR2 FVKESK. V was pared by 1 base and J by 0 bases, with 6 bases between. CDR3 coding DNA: TGTGCCAGCAGCCAAGTCAGGGCTAACTATGGCTACACCTTC. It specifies CASSQVRANYGYTF.

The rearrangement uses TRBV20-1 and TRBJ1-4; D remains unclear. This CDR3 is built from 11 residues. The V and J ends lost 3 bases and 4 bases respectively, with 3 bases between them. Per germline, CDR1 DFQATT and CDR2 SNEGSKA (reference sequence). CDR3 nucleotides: TGCAGTGCTAGCTTTAATGAAAAACTGTTTTTT. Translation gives CSASFNEKLFF.

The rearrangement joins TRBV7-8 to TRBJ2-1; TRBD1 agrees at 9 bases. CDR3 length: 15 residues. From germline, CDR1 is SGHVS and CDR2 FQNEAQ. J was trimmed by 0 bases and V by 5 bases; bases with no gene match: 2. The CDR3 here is CASSPQGASYNEQFF. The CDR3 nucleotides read TGTGCCAGCAGCCCACAGGGGGCCTCCTACAATGAGCAGTTCTTC.

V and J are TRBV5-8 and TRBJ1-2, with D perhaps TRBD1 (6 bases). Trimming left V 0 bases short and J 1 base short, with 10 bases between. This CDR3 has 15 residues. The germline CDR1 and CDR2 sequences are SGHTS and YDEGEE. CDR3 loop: CASSLGTGLNYGYTF. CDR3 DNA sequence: TGTGCCAGCAGCTTGGGTACAGGGCTTAACTATGGCTACACCTTC.

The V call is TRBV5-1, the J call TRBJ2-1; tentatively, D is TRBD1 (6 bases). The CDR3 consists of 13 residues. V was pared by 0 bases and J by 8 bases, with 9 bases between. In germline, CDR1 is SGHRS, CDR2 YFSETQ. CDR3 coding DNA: TGCGCCAGCAGCTTGGGACAGGCCTATGAGCAGTTCTTC. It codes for CASSLGQAYEQFF.

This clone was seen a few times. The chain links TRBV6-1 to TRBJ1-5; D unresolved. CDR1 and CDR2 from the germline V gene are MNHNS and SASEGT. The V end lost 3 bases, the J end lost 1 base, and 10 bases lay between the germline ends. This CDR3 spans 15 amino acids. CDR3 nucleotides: TGTGCCAGCAGTGAGAGGGCCCCCAGCAATCAGCCCCAGCATTTT. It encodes CASSERAPSNQPQHF.

The CDR3 nucleotides read TGTGCCATCAGTTCCGGACAGGACTCCTCTGGAAACACCATATATTTT. Protein product: CAISSGQDSSGNTIYF. The chain links TRBV10-3 to TRBJ1-3; 7 bases are a match to TRBD1. The germline V gene has CDR1 ENHRY and CDR2 SYGVKD. This CDR3 is built from 16 residues. V dropped 5 bases and J dropped 0; count of bases not matched to a gene: 7.

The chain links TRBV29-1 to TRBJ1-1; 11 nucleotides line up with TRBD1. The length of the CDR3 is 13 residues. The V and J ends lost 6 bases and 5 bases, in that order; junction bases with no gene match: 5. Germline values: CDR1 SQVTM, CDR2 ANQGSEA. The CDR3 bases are TGCAGCGTGATCGGGACAGGGGGGACTGAAGCTTTCTTT. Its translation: CSVIGTGGTEAFF.

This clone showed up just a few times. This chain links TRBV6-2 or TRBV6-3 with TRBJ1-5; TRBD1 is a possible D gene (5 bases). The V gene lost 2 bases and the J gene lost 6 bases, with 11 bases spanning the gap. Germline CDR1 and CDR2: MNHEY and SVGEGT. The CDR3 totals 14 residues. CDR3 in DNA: TGTGCCAGCAGTTACGGGGCAGGGATTCAGCCCCAGCATTTT. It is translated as CASSYGAGIQPQHF.

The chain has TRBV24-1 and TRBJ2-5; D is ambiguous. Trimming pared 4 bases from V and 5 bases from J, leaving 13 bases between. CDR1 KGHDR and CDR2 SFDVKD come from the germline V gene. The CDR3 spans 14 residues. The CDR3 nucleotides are TGTGCCACCAGTGACTCCCCACTGCGGGAGACCCAGTACTTC. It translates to CATSDSPLRETQYF.

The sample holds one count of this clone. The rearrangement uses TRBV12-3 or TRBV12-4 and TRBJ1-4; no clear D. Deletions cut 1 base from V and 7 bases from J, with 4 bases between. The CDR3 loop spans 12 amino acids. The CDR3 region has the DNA TGTGCCAGCAGTTTAGGGGGTGAAAAACTGTTTTTT. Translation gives CASSLGGEKLFF.

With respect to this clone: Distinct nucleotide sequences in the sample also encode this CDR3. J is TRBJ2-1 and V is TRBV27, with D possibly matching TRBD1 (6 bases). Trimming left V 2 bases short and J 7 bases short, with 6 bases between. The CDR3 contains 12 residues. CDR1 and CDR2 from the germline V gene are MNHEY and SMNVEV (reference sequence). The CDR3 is CASSLQGNEQFF. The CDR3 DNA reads TGTGCCAGCAGTTTACAGGGGAATGAGCAGTTCTTC.